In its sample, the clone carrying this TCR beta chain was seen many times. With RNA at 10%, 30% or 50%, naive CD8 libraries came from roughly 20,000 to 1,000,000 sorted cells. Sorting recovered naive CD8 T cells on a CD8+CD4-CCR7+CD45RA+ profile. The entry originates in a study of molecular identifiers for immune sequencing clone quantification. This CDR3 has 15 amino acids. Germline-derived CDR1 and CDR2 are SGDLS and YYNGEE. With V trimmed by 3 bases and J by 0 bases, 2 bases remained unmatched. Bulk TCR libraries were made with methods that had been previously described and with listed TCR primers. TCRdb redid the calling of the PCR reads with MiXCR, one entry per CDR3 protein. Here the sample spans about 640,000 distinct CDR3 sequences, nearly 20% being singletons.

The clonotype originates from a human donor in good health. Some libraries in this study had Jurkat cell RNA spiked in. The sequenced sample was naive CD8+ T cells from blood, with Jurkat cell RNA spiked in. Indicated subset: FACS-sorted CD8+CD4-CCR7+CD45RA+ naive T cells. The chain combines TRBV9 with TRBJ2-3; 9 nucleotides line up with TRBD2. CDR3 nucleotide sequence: TGTGCCAGCAGCGGAACTAGCGGGAGCACAGATACGCAGTATTTT. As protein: CASSGTSGSTDTQYF. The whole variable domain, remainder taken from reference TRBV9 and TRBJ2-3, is DSGVTQTPKHLITATGQRVTLRCSPRSGDLSVYWYQQSLDQGLQFLIQYYNGEERAKGNILERFSAQQFPDLHSELNLSSLELGDSALYFCASSGTSGSTDTQYFGPGTRLTVL.